This T cell receptor (beta chain) emerged from a study of OX40 agonist ivuxolimab in advanced cancers. The table came from immunoSEQ multiplex PCR; TCRdb's copy has only in-frame clones and leaves some out. Here the sample spans about 52,000 clones, 80% to 95% being singletons. The sequenced sample was CD4+ or CD8+ T cells sorted from blood, obtained in a trial of the OX40 agonist ivuxolimab. This TCR was recovered from an adult with an advanced solid tumor such as melanoma, head and neck, liver or kidney cancer.

CDR3 nucleotide sequence: TGTGCCAGCAGCTTTTTCCCGGGGAGGAGCACAGATACGCAGTATTTT. Its protein is CASSFFPGRSTDTQYF. The rearrangement links TRBV5-6 to TRBJ2-3, with D possibly TRBD2 on 6 matching bases. Trimming shortened V by 2 bases and J by 0 bases, and 13 bases separated the two germline ends. The CDR3 is 16 amino acids. Germline CDR1 reads SGHDT; CDR2 reads YYEEEE. Supplemented by reference TRBV5-6 and TRBJ2-3, the full variable domain reads DAGVTQSPTHLIKTRGQQVTLRCSPKSGHDTVSWYQQALGQGPQFIFQYYEEEERQRGNFPDRFSGHQFPNYSSELNVNALLLGDSALYLCASSFFPGRSTDTQYFGPGTRLTVL.